The 24 T cell receptor beta chains below all came from one sample that was sequenced in a study of T-cell memory formation after mild COVID-19. TCRdb processed the 5' RACE reads anew with MiXCR; each CDR3 protein has one entry. The profile shows 300,000 to 350,000 distinct CDR3 sequences, about 13% of them singletons. Sequenced material: PBMCs or a T cell subset sorted from them (not recorded which). These receptors were obtained from a man younger than 30 who had mild COVID-19 (a few samples of this study predate the infection). Cell type and time point are not known.

This chain links TRBV20-1 with TRBJ2-1, with a weak D call TRBD1 (5 bases). Looked up from germline, CDR1 is DFQATT and CDR2 is SNEGSKA (reference sequence). V was shortened by 3 bases and J by 7 bases, with 16 bases between the two germline ends. The CDR3 is 14 amino acids. CDR3 in DNA: TGCAGTGCTAGGGGCCAAGGGGTTCGGAATGAGCAGTTCTTC. Amino acid sequence: CSARGQGVRNEQFF.

This chain uses TRBV4-2 with TRBJ1-2; tentative D call: TRBD1 (5 bases). The ends were cut back, 0 bases at V and 11 bases at J, with 16 bases in the middle. The CDR3 is made up of 14 amino acids. CDR1 is LGHNA, CDR2 YNFKEQ, per germline. Here the CDR3 reads CASSQEIGQGRYTF. The CDR3 nucleotides are TGTGCCAGCAGCCAAGAGATCGGGCAGGGAAGGTACACCTTC.

This clonotype occurred a few times. V is TRBV28 and J is TRBJ2-7; 12 positions match TRBD1. CDR1 and CDR2 (germline): MDHEN, SYDVKM. The CDR3 spans 14 residues. Losses at the gene ends were 5 bases for V and 6 bases for J; bases not matched to a gene: 5. CDR3 bases: TGTGCCAGCAGTCTCCGGGACAGGGGGCGCGAGCAGTACGTC. This encodes CASSLRDRGREQYV.

This clonotype was seen more than once but under ten times. The chain combines TRBV7-9 with TRBJ2-5; possibly TRBD1 or TRBD2 for D (5 bases each). Germline CDR1 reads SEHNR; CDR2 reads FQNEAQ (reference sequence). V was trimmed by 7 bases and J by 0 bases, leaving 21 bases between them. CDR3 length: 17 residues. CDR3 loop: CASTPGRAVTYQETQYF. The DNA of the CDR3 is TGTGCCAGCACCCCGGGGCGGGCGGTCACGTACCAAGAGACCCAGTACTTC.

This clonotype was seen a few times. The CDR3, as DNA: TGTGCCAGCAGCTTGGGCGGACCCCGGCCTCCCTGGGAGACCCAGTACTTC. Translating gives CASSLGGPRPPWETQYF. This chain connects TRBV5-4 to TRBJ2-5, with no clear D. The CDR3 covers 17 residues. Per germline, CDR1 SGHNT and CDR2 YYREEE (reference sequence). The V end lost 0 bases, the J end lost 5 bases, and 20 bases lay between the germline ends. Combining the CDR3 with reference TRBV5-4 and TRBJ2-5 gives the whole variable domain ETGVTQSPTHLIKTRGQQVTLRCSSQSGHNTVSWYQQALGQGPQFIFQYYREEENGRGNFPPRFSGLQFPNYSSELNVNALELDDSALYLCASSLGGPRPPWETQYFGPGTRLLVL.

The rearrangement uses TRBV29-1 and TRBJ2-2; 7 bases are shared with TRBD1. In germline, CDR1 is SQVTM, CDR2 ANQGSEA. The CDR3 runs 12 residues. With 5 bases clipped from V and 5 bases from J, the junction kept 2 bases outside the gene matches. CDR3 DNA: TGCAGCGTTACAGGGGTAACCGGGGAGCTGTTTTTT. It encodes CSVTGVTGELFF.

The table lists this clonotype with a few counts. The rearrangement uses TRBV6-5 and TRBJ1-5; 8 nucleotides align to TRBD1. There are 15 residues in the CDR3. Germline V gives CDR1 MNHEY, CDR2 SVGAGI. The J segment lost 7 bases and the V segment lost 6 bases, leaving 11 bases of the junction unmatched. The CDR3 spells CASSETHRGGQPQHF. CDR3 coding DNA: TGTGCCAGCAGCGAAACCCACAGGGGGGGGCAGCCCCAGCATTTT.

This chain links TRBV5-1 with TRBJ2-7, with TRBD2 matching 10 bases. V lost 0 bases to trimming and J lost 2 bases; unmatched junction nucleotides: 5. The CDR3 extends over 16 amino acids. The germline V gene encodes CDR1 SGHRS and CDR2 YFSETQ. The CDR3 DNA is TGCGCCAGCAGCTTGGGGGCTAGCGGGGGTGCCTACGAGCAGTACTTC. This gives the protein CASSLGASGGAYEQYF.

This clonotype was seen ten or more times. V gene TRBV7-2 combines with J gene TRBJ1-1, with a weak D call TRBD1 (6 bases). Trimming removed 5 bases at V and 4 bases at J, with 20 bases between. CDR1 is SGHTA and CDR2 is FQGNSA in the germline V gene. The CDR3 extends over 16 amino acids. CDR3: CASSPRGSGYGTEAFF. In nucleotides, the CDR3 is TGTGCCAGCAGCCCTAGGGGGTCGGGGTACGGCACTGAAGCTTTCTTT.

This clonotype has only a few counts. This chain uses TRBV5-1 with TRBJ2-1; TRBD2 agrees at 9 bases. The CDR3 runs to 16 residues. J gave up 3 bases and V 1 base, and 5 bases lay outside the gene matches. CDR1 and CDR2 (germline): SGHRS, YFSETQ. The CDR3 protein is CASSLIEAGGYNEQFF. The CDR3 nucleotides are TGCGCCAGCAGCTTGATCGAAGCGGGGGGCTACAATGAGCAGTTCTTC.

This rearrangement joins TRBV24-1 to TRBJ1-2; no firm D call. The ends were cut back, 4 bases at V and 5 bases at J, with 7 bases in the middle. Germline V gives CDR1 KGHDR, CDR2 SFDVKD. The CDR3 runs to 12 residues. CDR3 coding DNA: TGTGCCACCAGTGACGGACCTTATGGCTACACCTTC. It specifies CATSDGPYGYTF.

This clonotype was seen more than once but under ten times. The chain couples TRBV11-2 to TRBJ2-7; the D call may be TRBD1 or TRBD2 (5 bases each). Deletions cut 5 bases from V and 0 bases from J, with 17 bases between. The V gene's germline CDR1 is SGHAT and CDR2 FQNNGV. The CDR3 length is 16 residues. The CDR3 loop reads CASSNGETASSYEQYF. As DNA, the CDR3 is TGTGCCAGCAGCAACGGGGAGACAGCGAGCTCCTACGAGCAGTACTTC.

This clonotype was observed a handful of times. This sequence joins TRBV7-2 and TRBJ2-3, with D perhaps TRBD1 (6 bases). The ends were cut back, 4 bases at V and 1 base at J, with 9 bases in the middle. CDR1 and CDR2 (germline): SGHTA, FQGNSA. The CDR3 runs to 14 residues. The CDR3 loop reads CASSSQGRTDTQYF. The CDR3 bases are TGTGCCAGCAGCTCGCAGGGGCGCACAGATACGCAGTATTTT.

This chain connects TRBV24-1 to TRBJ2-1; 9 nucleotides match TRBD2. This CDR3 comprises 15 residues. Germline V gene data show CDR1 as KGHDR and CDR2 as SFDVKD. Trimming cost V 9 bases and J 6 bases; bases outside gene matches: 11. The DNA for the CDR3 is TGTGCCACCGAGTTGCGGCGGGGGGGCCTCAATGAGCAGTTCTTC. Its protein is CATELRRGGLNEQFF.

This clonotype was seen many times. This chain connects TRBV7-2 to TRBJ2-2; 14 bases match TRBD2. V dropped 1 base and J dropped 9; count of bases not matched to a gene: 4. Germline V lookup: CDR1 SGHTA, CDR2 FQGNSA. This CDR3 has 16 amino acids. The CDR3 sequence: CASSLDGTSGGRELFF. The CDR3 DNA reads TGTGCCAGCAGCTTAGATGGGACTAGCGGGGGAAGGGAGCTGTTTTTT.

This clonotype occurred a few times. V is TRBV20-1 and J is TRBJ2-3; 12 bases line up with TRBD2. CDR1 is DFQATT and CDR2 is SNEGSKA in the germline V gene (reference sequence). V was pared by 5 bases and J by 4 bases, with 7 bases of the junction left unmatched. The CDR3 consists of 15 residues. In DNA, the CDR3 is TGCAGTGCTTCACTGACTAGCGGGGGCGCAGATACGCAGTATTTT. Amino acid sequence: CSASLTSGGADTQYF.

The V call is TRBV28, the J call TRBJ1-2; weak D call: TRBD1 (5 bases). This CDR3 is 14 amino acids long. Trimming pared 6 bases from V and 4 bases from J, leaving 15 bases between. The germline CDR1 and CDR2 sequences are MDHEN and SYDVKM. The CDR3 region has the DNA TGTGCCAGCAGCTCCCCCGAGGGGAGCTATGGCTACACCTTC. Translating gives CASSSPEGSYGYTF.

The chain recombines TRBV4-1 with TRBJ2-2; 10 nucleotides agree with TRBD1. V lost 3 bases, J lost 9 bases, and 10 bases stayed unmatched. This CDR3 region has 16 residues. The germline V gene has CDR1 MGHRA and CDR2 YSYEKL. CDR3 loop: CASSQLRQGAIRELFF. CDR3 nucleotide sequence: TGCGCCAGCAGCCAGCTCCGACAGGGGGCTATCAGGGAGCTGTTTTTT.

The rearrangement joins TRBV9 to TRBJ1-4; D call uncertain. The V end was cut by 4 bases, the J end by 8 bases, with 18 bases between. The CDR3 totals 15 residues. Per the germline V gene, CDR1 is SGDLS and CDR2 is YYNGEE. The CDR3 is CASSPGPNVVEKLFF. The CDR3 DNA follows: TGTGCCAGCAGCCCCGGGCCTAACGTCGTGGAAAAACTGTTTTTT.

The chain uses TRBV7-6 and TRBJ2-1; the match to TRBD2 covers 11 bases. The CDR3 runs to 19 residues. J lost 3 bases, V lost 3 bases, and 13 bases had no gene match. CDR1 SGHVS and CDR2 FNYEAQ come from the germline V gene. The CDR3 sequence: CASSLISGTSGHLYNEQFF. The DNA of the CDR3 is TGTGCCAGCAGCTTGATTTCCGGGACTAGCGGACACCTCTACAATGAGCAGTTCTTC.

The chain combines TRBV5-6 with TRBJ1-2; tentatively, D is TRBD1 (6 bases). Trimming removed 5 bases at V and 3 bases at J, with 14 bases between. CDR1 and CDR2 (germline): SGHDT, YYEEEE. This CDR3 region has 14 residues. DNA for the CDR3: TGTGCCAGCAGGCGGCCCCCAGGGGACTATGGCTACACCTTC. Its translation: CASRRPPGDYGYTF.

This clonotype came up a few times. The V call is TRBV7-2, the J call TRBJ2-2, with a weak D call TRBD2 (6 bases). The CDR3 spans 15 residues. Germline assignment: CDR1 SGHTA and CDR2 FQGNSA. With 2 bases removed from V and 2 bases from J, the gap between germline ends came to 9 bases. DNA of the CDR3: TGTGCCAGCAGCTTAAACGGGGGAAACACCGGGGAGCTGTTTTTT. Protein: CASSLNGGNTGELFF.

This clonotype was detected a few times. This rearrangement joins TRBV6-1 to TRBJ1-1; D gene uncertain. CDR1 is MNHNS, CDR2 SASEGT, per germline. CDR3 length: 15 residues. V was pared by 4 bases and J by 3 bases, with 15 bases between. The CDR3 sequence is CASSVEGWRYTEAFF. Written as DNA, the CDR3 is TGTGCCAGCAGTGTGGAGGGATGGAGGTACACTGAAGCTTTCTTT.

The V and J genes are TRBV7-9 and TRBJ2-7, with 9 positions matching TRBD1. The CDR3 loop spans 14 amino acids. The V gene end was trimmed by 5 bases and the J gene end by 4 bases; junction bases not matched to a gene: 6. Germline lookup yields CDR1 SEHNR and CDR2 FQNEAQ (reference sequence). CDR3: CASSPRDREYEQYV. The CDR3 bases are TGTGCCAGCAGCCCACGGGACAGGGAGTACGAGCAGTACGTC.